This TCR beta chain was sequenced during a study of blood T cell repertoires in COVID-19. Across the whole study: Italy, Spain and the United States were the sources of the convalescent and acute COVID-19 samples. Sources were T cells, B-cell-depleted T cells, or PBMCs; the material itself was cDNA or gDNA.

Patients in Seattle were enrolled during active infection, then followed longitudinally. In the original processing: Estimation of nucleated cell counts was performed using reference gene primer amplification. Method: immunoSEQ multiplex PCR; TCRdb's copy keeps in-frame clones and lacks some. The D gene and trimming were derived from the DNA, and the V and J assignments and clone size from that table. The sample records more than 95,000 clones, about 81% being singletons. This clone was seen only a few times. The ends were cut back, 6 bases at V and 4 bases at J, with 6 bases in the middle. CDR3 length: 11 amino acids. CDR1 and CDR2 from the germline V gene are LGHDT and YNNKEL (reference sequence).

This receptor was identified in a man aged 25-45 years with COVID-19, enrolled during active disease. Sequencing was carried out using peripheral blood. The J gene is TRBJ2-5, the V gene TRBV3-1 (or the pseudogene TRBV3-2), with D unclear. CDR3 sequence reads: CASSLSETQYF. The DNA for the CDR3 is TGTGCCAGCAGTCTTTCAGAGACCCAGTACTTC.